One sample yielded the 19 T cell receptor beta chains listed below, sequenced in a study of regulatory T cells in long-lasting Graves disease. Stated time point: newly diagnosed GD, antithyroid drugs for less than 3 months. TCR sequences were obtained from RNA taken from PBMCs. iRepertoire HTBI primers and Arm-PCR of CDR3 regions built TCR beta libraries. TCRdb independently ran MiXCR on the multiplex PCR reads; one entry per CDR3 protein. This table has hundreds of thousands of distinct CDR3 sequences, about 16% appearing once. This sample was also put to use in a study of T cells in Graves' hyperthyroidism and ophthalmopathy.

Sample: peripheral blood mononuclear cells (PBMCs), taken at new diagnosis, from a patient treated with antithyroid drugs. These receptors originate from a woman in her 30s with Graves disease.

V and J are TRBV29-1 and TRBJ2-3; D might be TRBD1 (6 bases). The CDR3 runs to 14 residues. Germline lookup yields CDR1 SQVTM and CDR2 ANQGSEA. Between the trimmed V and J ends, which lost 4 bases and 9 bases, there was a span of 20 bases. CDR3 protein: CSVVRLDSRGTQYF. The CDR3, as DNA: TGCAGCGTTGTAAGGCTAGACTCGAGGGGGACGCAGTATTTT.

This clonotype was detected ten times or more. The chain couples TRBV2 to TRBJ2-5; 9 bases are a match to TRBD2. The CDR3 consists of 14 residues. Trimming took 7 bases from V and 2 from J; bases not matched to a gene: 5. CDR1 is SNHLY, CDR2 FYNNEI, per germline. The CDR3 here is CASMGTSSQETQYF. The CDR3 DNA reads as TGTGCCAGCATGGGGACTAGCAGTCAAGAGACCCAGTACTTC.

This clonotype was seen at least ten times. The V call is TRBV6-1, the J call TRBJ1-6; 7 bases are shared with TRBD1. This CDR3 spans 18 amino acids. Germline-derived CDR1 and CDR2 are MNHNS and SASEGT. V was pared by 7 bases and J by 0 bases, with 12 bases of the junction left unmatched. CDR3: CASTLTTGISSYNSPLHF. In DNA form, the CDR3 reads TGTGCCAGCACCCTTACGACAGGGATAAGCTCCTATAATTCACCCCTCCACTTT.

In this sample, this clonotype turned up many times. The chain couples TRBV2 to TRBJ2-3; unclear D gene. V lost 6 bases and J 4 bases, leaving 17 bases between the germline ends. The CDR3 consists of 15 residues. Germline V gives CDR1 SNHLY, CDR2 FYNNEI. As DNA, the CDR3 is TGTGCCAGCAGACCCTCGACACTTGGCCCAGATACGCAGTATTTT. As protein: CASRPSTLGPDTQYF.

The J gene is TRBJ2-7, the V gene TRBV12-3 or TRBV12-4; D is possibly TRBD2 (5 bases). The CDR3 has 16 residues. V gave up 8 bases and J gave up 3 bases, with 23 bases separating them. CDR3 DNA sequence: TGTGCCAGCTCACCCTTTGGACCACAAGGAGGCTACGAGCAGTACTTC. Protein sequence: CASSPFGPQGGYEQYF.

About this clonotype: This may be a read error: a much more frequent sequence differs by one nucleotide. The chain links TRBV6-1 to TRBJ2-7; D is possibly TRBD1 or TRBD2 (5 bases each). This CDR3 region has 14 residues. The V gene lost 6 bases and the J gene lost 12 bases, with 24 bases spanning the gap. Germline loops: CDR1 MNHNS, CDR2 SASEGT. The CDR3, as DNA: TGTGCCAGCAGCCCGACACAGGCGACTACAAGGCGGTACTTC. This translates into CASSPTQATTRRYF.

The chain employs TRBV5-1 and TRBJ2-3; D call uncertain. CDR3 size: 12 residues. CDR1 is SGHRS and CDR2 is YFSETQ in the germline V gene. V was clipped by 4 bases and J by 3 bases, with 6 bases between them. The CDR3 DNA sequence: TGCGCCAGCAGCATGGGGACAGATACGCAGTATTTT. It codes for CASSMGTDTQYF. The full variable domain, its missing parts supplied by reference TRBV5-1 and TRBJ2-3, is KAGVTQTPRYLIKTRGQQVTLSCSPISGHRSVSWYQQTPGQGLQFLFEYFSETQRNKGNFPGRFSGRQFSNSRSEMNVSTLELGDSALYLCASSMGTDTQYFGPGTRLTVL.

This clonotype was counted many times. The V gene is TRBV28, the J gene TRBJ2-7; D perhaps matches TRBD1 (5 bases). Germline CDR1 reads MDHEN; CDR2 reads SYDVKM. V was shortened by 4 bases and J by 7 bases, with 5 bases between the two germline ends. This CDR3 spans 10 amino acids. This chain's CDR3 is CASSYREQYF. The CDR3 nucleotides are TGTGCCAGCAGTTACAGGGAGCAGTACTTC.

The chain joins TRBV27 to TRBJ2-1; D remains ambiguous. V shed 3 bases and J shed 1 base, with 4 bases lying between them. The CDR3 totals 13 residues. Germline CDR1 MNHEY, CDR2 SMNVEV (reference sequence). The CDR3 bases are TGTGCCAGCAGTTTGCATTCCTACAATGAGCAGTTCTTC. It codes for CASSLHSYNEQFF.

Ten or more counts support this clonotype. The gene calls are TRBV10-3 and TRBJ1-1; the match to TRBD1 covers 11 bases. V shed 3 bases and J 0 bases; nucleotides not matched to a gene: 6. Germline CDR1 and CDR2: ENHRY and SYGVKD. This CDR3 region has 17 residues. The CDR3 coding sequence is TGTGCCATCAGTGACCTAAAGGACAGGGGGCTGAACACTGAAGCTTTCTTT. Protein product: CAISDLKDRGLNTEAFF.

This clonotype appeared a few times. The rearrangement joins TRBV5-4 to TRBJ2-4; D gene ambiguous. The germline CDR1 and CDR2 sequences are SGHNT and YYREEE (reference sequence). Trimming removed 0 bases at V and 13 bases at J, with 14 bases between. CDR3 length: 13 amino acids. The DNA of the CDR3 is TGTGCCAGCAGCTTGGTGGAAGCTGGTCCGCAGTACTTC. This codes for CASSLVEAGPQYF. The full variable domain, in which reference TRBV5-4 and TRBJ2-4 provide the parts outside the CDR3, is ETGVTQSPTHLIKTRGQQVTLRCSSQSGHNTVSWYQQALGQGPQFIFQYYREEENGRGNFPPRFSGLQFPNYSSELNVNALELDDSALYLCASSLVEAGPQYFGAGTRLSVL.

This rearrangement joins TRBV9 to TRBJ2-3; D unresolved. Germline V gene sequence: CDR1 SGDLS, CDR2 YYNGEE. Trimming removed 3 bases from V and 6 bases from J, with 8 bases in between. The CDR3 length is 12 residues. CDR3 loop: CASSAYGDTQYF. CDR3 bases: TGTGCCAGCAGCGCGTACGGGGATACGCAGTATTTT.

The V and J genes are TRBV19 and TRBJ2-5, with a tentative D call TRBD1 (6 bases). In germline, CDR1 is LNHDA, CDR2 SQIVND (reference sequence). There are 14 residues in the CDR3. V lost 4 bases and J lost 0, with 9 bases in between. CDR3 region: CASSTRDNQETQYF. The CDR3, as DNA: TGTGCCAGTAGTACCCGGGACAACCAAGAGACCCAGTACTTC.

The chain couples TRBV30 to TRBJ1-6, with TRBD1 as a possible D gene (5 bases). The CDR3 loop spans 13 amino acids. Trimming pared 6 bases from V and 9 bases from J, leaving 15 bases between. Germline V CDR1 and CDR2: GTSNPN, SVGIG (reference sequence). CDR3 bases: TGTGCCTGCGAGCCGGGCCAGGGTTCACCCCTCCACTTT. It translates to CACEPGQGSPLHF.

The chain combines TRBV7-9 with TRBJ2-3; D remains ambiguous. The germline V gene encodes CDR1 SEHNR and CDR2 FQNEAQ (reference sequence). Trimming took 0 bases from V and 2 from J, leaving 9 bases between them. This CDR3 comprises 15 residues. The CDR3 reads CASSLAVGYTDTQYF. The CDR3 nucleotides are TGTGCCAGCAGCTTAGCGGTCGGCTACACAGATACGCAGTATTTT. Filled out from reference TRBV7-9 and TRBJ2-3, the complete variable domain reads DTGVSQNPRHKITKRGQNVTFRCDPISEHNRLYWYRQTLGQGPEFLTYFQNEAQLEKSRLLSDRFSAERPKGSFSTLEIQRTEQGDSAMYLCASSLAVGYTDTQYFGPGTRLTVL.

This clonotype was detected many times. The rearrangement links TRBV6-1 to TRBJ2-7; tentative D call: TRBD1 (5 bases). Trimming removed 6 bases at V and 3 bases at J, with 9 bases between. The CDR3 contains 12 residues. The germline V gene has CDR1 MNHNS and CDR2 SASEGT. CDR3 sequence reads: CASRSQGYEQYF. The CDR3 DNA follows: TGTGCCAGCAGGAGCCAGGGCTACGAGCAGTACTTC.

To note about this clonotype: One junction end disagrees with the germline gene, perhaps due to a read error. This chain joins TRBV3-1 and TRBJ1-3; no clear D. The CDR3 length is 14 residues. The germline V gene has CDR1 LGHDT and CDR2 YNNKEL (reference sequence). The CDR3 DNA reads TGTGCCAGCAGCCAAGATTCTACTGGAAGCACCATATATTTT. Protein: CASSQDSTGSTIYF.

This clonotype was observed many times. The gene calls are TRBV3-1 and TRBJ2-7; 11 bases are shared with TRBD2. CDR3 size: 14 residues. Germline CDR1 and CDR2: LGHDT and YNNKEL (reference sequence). V lost 2 bases to trimming and J lost 6 bases; unmatched junction nucleotides: 3. The CDR3 reads CASSQLTSGSEQYF. CDR3 coding DNA: TGTGCCAGCAGCCAACTCACTAGCGGGAGCGAGCAGTACTTC.

This clonotype was observed a handful of times. This sequence may be a read error, since a much larger clone differs from it by one base. The CDR3 loop is CVSSSPTDSFHQPQHF. Written as DNA, the CDR3 is TGTGTCAGCAGTTCCCCTACGGACAGTTTCCATCAGCCCCAGCATTTT. The chain recombines TRBV28 with TRBJ1-5; a possible D gene is TRBD1 (6 bases). This CDR3 contains 16 residues. The germline gives CDR1 MDHEN, CDR2 SYDVKM.